This T cell receptor (beta chain) was obtained from a study of T cell responses to AZD1222 COVID-19 vaccine (dated by TCRdb to the early 2020s). About the investigation overall: AZD1222 recipients whose second dose came at about 4 weeks and those whose second dose came at about 12 weeks were combined into one group, since spike-specific TCR depth and breadth did not differ between the two schedules. Enrollment into the trials was organized by age into subgroups of 18-55, 56-69 and 70-plus years, and those subgroups contained roughly 150, 30 and 60 TCR-sequenced participants, respectively. TCR sequencing covered over 230 trial participants: 200 to 210 given two doses of AZD1222 and 26 given two doses of MenACWY control vaccine. General findings and caveats noted by the study authors: Because no day 14 peak-response samples were available, repertoires were characterized only after the peak T cell response. Vaccine-associated CD4 TCRs spanned the whole spike protein, with dominant responses in regions 160-218 and 743-854. After two AZD1222 doses, spike-specific TCR breadth and depth were significantly higher than at day 0 and than in MenACWY recipients. The 56-69-year group was small, and its depth increase did not reach significance, likely because of low power. Reportedly, close to half of the unique spike-specific TCRs recognized epitopes lying outside the regions that are mutated in the B.1.351 and B.1.1.7 variants. Most participants were white British and females outnumbered males, and the authors suggested that clonal diversity may have been underestimated. Only five or six AZD1222 recipients were SARS-CoV-2 seropositive at baseline, limiting conclusions about previously exposed vaccinees.

Measured from the cysteine to the phenylalanine, the CDR3 is 10 residues long. The only DNA kept is the CDR3, 30 bases in frame from the first base. The germline V gene gives CDR1 as SNHLY and CDR2 as FYNNEI. V is pared back by 5 bases and J by 2 bases, with 1 base lying between the germline termini. The CDR3 regions of human TCRbeta chains were subjected to immunosequencing. The original methods were these. TCRs in the repertoires were compared against a reference library of SARS-CoV-2-specific TCRs that had been generated with the MIRA antigen-specificity platform. Breadth was defined as the fraction of unique TCRs that were SARS-CoV-2-associated. Depth was defined as the fraction of total T cells that were SARS-CoV-2-associated. Each spike-specific TCR was assigned to its reactive spike region and to a CD4 or CD8 class using the MIRA data. Log10-transformed breadth and depth values were compared by one-way ANOVA with Sidak's multiple comparisons tests. The source is immuneACCESS, and TCRdb retained only in-frame sequences with V and J called. Part of the clones is not carried over; for the studies checked, unresolved V genes explain less than half of this, and the remainder is unexplained. That table gives V, J and clone size, and the DNA gave D and trimming. This sample lists under 95,000 clones; roughly 90% were detected once. About 8% of the sample rests with the top ten.

In the paper's terms, the time point label means: baseline before first vaccination. Vaccinee samples came from UK trials COV001 and COV002, including a single-blind randomized controlled phase 2/3 trial of AZD1222 (ChAdOx1 nCoV-19) in healthy adults. For TCRbeta chain sequencing, PBMC samples from trial participants were taken at day 0 and at day 28 after the second dose. As regards this clone: The specificity of this receptor is unknown. No base quality values were provided; no much bigger clone lies one nucleotide off.

The TCR sequence derives from an adult in good health. The sample consisted of peripheral blood, taken on day 0 of AZD1222 vaccination. Recombination joined TRBV2 with TRBJ2-7, with the D gene call left open. The sequence in DNA is TGTGCCAGCAGTACCTACGAGCAGTACTTC. Its product reads: CASSTYEQYF.